The 20 T cell receptor beta chains below all came from one sample that was sequenced in a study of shared clonotypes between healthy human individuals. The protocol was immunoSEQ multiplex PCR, while the TCRdb copy is restricted to in-frame clones and leaves out a portion. The repertoire holds 2 million to 2.5 million clones, with around 95% as singletons. Source material: naive CD4+ T cells sorted from blood. Subset: CD45RA+ positively selected. The receptor set was obtained from a man between 18 and 35 years old in good health.

This clone was seen just once. A junction boundary mismatches the germline segment, possibly from a read error. This sample also contains other DNA sequences that code for the same CDR3. V is TRBV18 and J is TRBJ2-7; 11 bases line up with TRBD1. The CDR3 runs to 14 residues. Germline assignment: CDR1 KGHSH and CDR2 LQKENI. CDR3 region: CASSPRDRGNEQYF. The CDR3, as DNA: TGTGCCAGCTCCCCACGGGACAGGGGGAACGAGCAGTACTTC. The entire variable domain, with the rest obtained from reference TRBV18 and TRBJ2-7, is as follows: NAGVMQNPRHLVRRRGQEARLRCSPMKGHSHVYWYRQLPEEGLKFMVYLQKENIIDESGMPKERFSAEFPKEGPSILRIQQVVRGDSAAYFCASSPRDRGNEQYFGPGTRLTVT.

As for this clone: Within the sample, other DNA sequences also encode this same CDR3. V gene TRBV5-4 combines with J gene TRBJ1-3, with D hard to call. The CDR3 is made up of 15 amino acids. The germline V gene has CDR1 SGHNT and CDR2 YYREEE (reference sequence). The V end lost 0 bases, the J end lost 0 bases, and 7 bases lay between the germline ends. The CDR3 region is CASSLGSGSGNTIYF. The CDR3 coding sequence is TGTGCCAGCAGCTTGGGGTCAGGCTCTGGAAACACCATATATTTT.

The rearrangement links TRBV19 to TRBJ1-4; 10 bases align to TRBD1. The germline V gene encodes CDR1 LNHDA and CDR2 SQIVND (reference sequence). V shed 4 bases, J shed 5 bases, and the junction held 10 bases outside the gene matches. The CDR3 extends over 17 amino acids. Written as DNA, the CDR3 is TGTGCCAGTAGTACCCGACAGGGGGCGCCGGGGAATGAAAAACTGTTTTTT. It yields the protein CASSTRQGAPGNEKLFF.

The J gene is TRBJ1-5, the V gene TRBV5-5; no definite D call. The CDR3 has 15 residues. The V end was cut by 0 bases, the J end by 4 bases, with 11 bases between. From germline, CDR1 is SGHKS and CDR2 YYEKEE (reference sequence). The CDR3 region is CASSLEVGFNQPQHF. CDR3 in DNA: TGTGCCAGCAGCTTGGAAGTGGGCTTTAATCAGCCCCAGCATTTT.

J is TRBJ2-7 and V is TRBV5-1, with 7 positions matching TRBD1. Germline V lookup: CDR1 SGHRS, CDR2 YFSETQ. The CDR3 has 15 residues. V gave up 0 bases and J gave up 2 bases; unmatched junction bases: 5. The DNA of the CDR3 is TGCGCCAGCAGCTTGGAGTTACAGGGGCCCTACGAGCAGTACTTC. Residues: CASSLELQGPYEQYF.

The chain couples TRBV7-6 to TRBJ2-2; tentatively, D is TRBD2 (6 bases). The V gene's germline CDR1 is SGHVS and CDR2 FNYEAQ. Deletions cut 1 base from V and 5 bases from J, with 11 bases between. The CDR3 runs to 15 residues. The chain's CDR3 is CASSLVGSGTGELFF. As DNA, the CDR3 is TGTGCCAGCAGCTTAGTCGGGAGCGGGACCGGGGAGCTGTTTTTT.

The V call is TRBV9, the J call TRBJ1-1; perhaps TRBD1 as D (5 bases). Trimming stripped 3 bases from V and 5 bases from J, with 14 bases between. The germline V gene encodes CDR1 SGDLS and CDR2 YYNGEE. There are 14 residues in the CDR3. The CDR3 nucleotides read TGTGCCAGCAGCGCGACCGCAGGGTGGACTGAAGCTTTCTTT. It codes for CASSATAGWTEAFF.

The rearrangement links TRBV5-1 to TRBJ2-5; 9 nucleotides match TRBD2. The CDR3 totals 15 residues. V shed 5 bases and J 4 bases; nucleotides not matched to a gene: 9. CDR1 and CDR2 (germline): SGHRS, YFSETQ. The CDR3 sequence: CASRVAGGAVETQYF. In nucleotides, the CDR3 is TGCGCCAGCAGGGTGGCGGGGGGGGCCGTAGAGACCCAGTACTTC.

Concerning this clone: Other nucleotide sequences from this sample produce the same CDR3. The genes are TRBV11-2 and TRBJ2-1, with a weak D call TRBD1 (6 bases). Deletions cut 5 bases from V and 3 bases from J, with 11 bases between. The CDR3 runs to 14 residues. Germline CDR1 SGHAT, CDR2 FQNNGV. CDR3 sequence (DNA): TGTGCCAGCAGCCTAGGGGGAAACTACAATGAGCAGTTCTTC. Its translation: CASSLGGNYNEQFF.

This chain connects TRBV15 to TRBJ2-1; perhaps TRBD1 as D (5 bases). Trimming took off 2 bases at V and 6 bases at J, with 8 bases between the two ends. CDR1 and CDR2 (germline): LNHNV, YYDKDF (reference sequence). The CDR3 contains 13 residues. CDR3 protein: CATSRRGSNEQFF. The DNA of the CDR3 is TGTGCCACCAGCAGAAGGGGCAGCAATGAGCAGTTCTTC.

This clone came up once. This chain joins TRBV5-1 and TRBJ1-1; D is ambiguous. This CDR3 is built from 14 residues. Germline V gene sequence: CDR1 SGHRS, CDR2 YFSETQ. V was cut by 6 bases and J by 4 bases, with 16 bases left in between. The CDR3 region has the DNA TGCGCCAGCACGGTGGGTCAGGAGTTCACTGAAGCTTTCTTT. This codes for CASTVGQEFTEAFF.

The chain carries TRBV11-2 and TRBJ2-1; D is unresolved. CDR1 SGHAT and CDR2 FQNNGV come from the germline V gene. CDR3 length: 14 amino acids. V was clipped by 5 bases and J by 4 bases, with 12 bases between them. CDR3 region: CASSPLRAYNEQFF. In DNA form, the CDR3 reads TGTGCCAGCAGCCCTCTCCGGGCATACAATGAGCAGTTCTTC.

This chain links TRBV30 with TRBJ1-4; maybe TRBD1 (5 bases). This CDR3 contains 11 residues. Germline loops: CDR1 GTSNPN, CDR2 SVGIG (reference sequence). V was cut by 5 bases and J by 13 bases, with 14 bases left in between. CDR3 bases: TGTGCCTGGGGTACGGGGGGTCCACTGTTTTTT. Its protein is CAWGTGGPLFF.

The chain links TRBV10-1 to TRBJ1-1; TRBD1 is a possible D gene (5 bases). The CDR3 covers 14 residues. The ends were cut back, 3 bases at V and 1 base at J, with 9 bases in the middle. Per the germline V gene, CDR1 is WNHNN and CDR2 is SYGVQD (reference sequence). CDR3 amino acids: CASSEGTSNTEAFF. The CDR3 coding sequence is TGCGCCAGCAGTGAAGGGACGTCGAACACTGAAGCTTTCTTT.

This clone was seen a single time. The rearrangement uses TRBV5-6 and TRBJ2-7; TRBD2 is a possible D gene (6 bases). The CDR3 contains 14 residues. Germline V lookup: CDR1 SGHDT, CDR2 YYEEEE. The V end was cut by 0 bases, the J end by 2 bases, with 9 bases between. CDR3 protein: CASSLGLGAYEQYF. The CDR3 nucleotides read TGTGCCAGCAGCTTGGGACTAGGCGCCTACGAGCAGTACTTC.

The chain carries TRBV29-1 and TRBJ1-2; D is possibly TRBD1 (5 bases). Trimming took 6 bases from V and 2 from J, leaving 13 bases between them. The CDR3 sequence is 13 residues long. Germline CDR1 SQVTM, CDR2 ANQGSEA. In DNA form, the CDR3 reads TGCAGCGTCAGTAGGGACGTAAACTATGGCTACACCTTC. Encoded protein: CSVSRDVNYGYTF.

CDR3 in DNA: TGTGCCAGCAGTTACGACGAGAACACTGAAGCTTTCTTT. This translates into CASSYDENTEAFF. The chain links TRBV6-5 to TRBJ1-1; D call uncertain. The V gene's germline CDR1 is MNHEY and CDR2 SVGAGI. Trimming stripped 2 bases from V and 1 base from J, with 5 bases between. The CDR3 runs 13 residues.

The chain combines TRBV11-2 with TRBJ2-1, with TRBD2 identical over 11 bases. The CDR3 contains 17 residues. The V segment lost 5 bases and the J segment 4 bases; nucleotides outside the gene matches: 10. The germline gives CDR1 SGHAT, CDR2 FQNNGV. The CDR3 bases are TGTGCCAGCAGCCCCCCTCCGGCTAGCGGGGGGTACAATGAGCAGTTCTTC. Translation: CASSPPPASGGYNEQFF.

This rearrangement joins TRBV30 to TRBJ2-7; TRBD1 matches at 8 bases. Losses at the gene ends were 2 bases for V and 2 bases for J; bases not matched to a gene: 8. This CDR3 has 15 residues. Germline V gene sequence: CDR1 GTSNPN, CDR2 SVGIG (reference sequence). The CDR3 region has the DNA TGTGCCTGGAGTATAGGACAGGGAAGCCCCTACGAGCAGTACTTC. This codes for CAWSIGQGSPYEQYF.

The chain employs TRBV5-4 and TRBJ2-2, with D perhaps given as TRBD1 or TRBD2 (6 bases each). The V end was cut by 3 bases, the J end by 3 bases, with 9 bases between. The germline V gene encodes CDR1 SGHNT and CDR2 YYREEE (reference sequence). This CDR3 contains 14 residues. CDR3 DNA sequence: TGTGCCAGCAGCTGGGGGGCTGACACCGGGGAGCTGTTTTTT. This codes for CASSWGADTGELFF.